The rows below give T cell receptor beta chains drawn from one sample of a study of control samples from healthy donors and cancer patients. The assay was immunoSEQ multiplex PCR, and TCRdb's table has in-frame clones only and misses some. Of 190,000 or so clones listed, 85% to 95% are singletons. Sequencing input: blood. The receptors were sampled from a man younger than 30 in good health. The CDR3 runs from the conserved cysteine through the conserved F or W. The D gene is left open where the match is weak. Clone size, where shown, is once, few, many, or a class for clones that have expanded.

NA,TRBJ1-2,TRBV5-1,NA,CASSLPQSMGAGYTF,TGCGCCAGCAGCTTGCCCCAATCGATGGGGGCAGGCTACACCTTC
NA,TRBJ1-1,TRBV5-4,TRBD1,CASSSGTGSEAFF,TGTGCCAGCAGCTCCGGGACAGGGTCGGAAGCTTTCTTT
NA,TRBJ2-4,TRBV4-1,TRBD2,CASSQDRGLYEYF,TGCGCCAGCAGCCAAGATAGGGGACTATACGAGTACTTC
NA,TRBJ1-2,TRBV4-2,NA,CASSQADNFDYGYTF,TGTGCCAGCAGCCAAGCGGACAATTTCGACTATGGCTACACCTTC
once,TRBJ1-1,TRBV24-1,TRBD1,CATRTTGDIAEAFF,TGTGCCACCAGAACGACAGGGGATATCGCTGAAGCTTTCTTT
NA,TRBJ1-6,TRBV18,NA,CASSQIERATLSF,TGTGCCAGCTCCCAAATCGAGAGGGCGACGCTATCCTTT
NA,TRBJ2-3,TRBV2,TRBD2,CASSIGTREDTQYF,TGTGCCAGTTCAATCGGGACTAGAGAAGATACGCAGTATTTT
once,TRBJ1-1,TRBV7-3,NA,CASSLVVRSEAFF,TGTGCCAGCAGCTTAGTAGTTCGGTCTGAAGCTTTCTTT
NA,TRBJ1-1,TRBV30,NA,CAWSVLGEAFF,TGTGCCTGGAGTGTCCTCGGTGAAGCTTTCTTT
NA,TRBJ1-4,TRBV5-4,TRBD1,CASSLTGMGVNEKLFF,TGTGCCAGCAGTTTGACAGGGATGGGGGTTAATGAAAAACTGTTTTTT
NA,TRBJ1-3,TRBV30,NA,CAWSVRSPPGVNTIYF,TGTGCCTGGAGTGTACGGAGTCCTCCGGGGGTAAACACCATATATTTT
once,TRBJ1-5,TRBV15,NA,CATSRDVGSQISGNQPQHF,TGTGCCACCAGCAGAGATGTTGGCAGCCAAATCTCGGGGAATCAGCCCCAGCATTTT
NA,TRBJ1-1,TRBV4-1,NA,CASRPQPVRQMMNTEAFF,TGCGCCAGCAGACCTCAACCAGTTCGCCAGATGATGAACACTGAAGCTTTCTTT
NA,TRBJ2-5,TRBV7-8,NA,CASSRTSQETQYF,TGTGCCAGCAGCCGGACCAGCCAAGAGACCCAGTACTTC
NA,TRBJ1-6,TRBV30,TRBD1,CASNQGDSPLHF,TGTGCCTCGAATCAGGGGGATTCACCCCTCCACTTT
NA,TRBJ2-1,TRBV9,NA,CASSVDSTYNEQFF,TGTGCCAGCAGCGTGGACAGCACCTACAATGAGCAGTTCTTC
once,TRBJ2-7,TRBV9,NA,CASSVGTADYEQYF,TGTGCCAGCAGCGTAGGAACAGCGGACTACGAGCAGTACTTC
NA,TRBJ1-1,TRBV18,TRBD1,CASSLGQLMNTEAFF,TGTGCCAGCTCACTGGGACAGTTGATGAACACTGAAGCTTTCTTT
NA,TRBJ1-1,TRBV2,NA,CASSWDTEAFF,TGTGCCAGCAGCTGGGACACTGAAGCTTTCTTT
once,TRBJ2-7,TRBV5-6,NA,CASSVAGNYEQYF,TGTGCCAGCAGCGTCGCCGGGAACTACGAGCAGTACTTC
NA,TRBJ2-2,TRBV5-1,TRBD1,CASSYGTGTGELFF,TGCGCCAGCAGCTACGGGACAGGGACCGGGGAGCTGTTTTTT
once,TRBJ1-2,TRBV9,NA,CASNKGANYGYTF,TGTGCCAGCAATAAAGGGGCCAACTATGGCTACACCTTC
NA,TRBJ2-1,TRBV19,TRBD2,CASKPAGLAGYNEQFF,TGTGCCAGTAAGCCGGCCGGACTAGCGGGGTACAATGAGCAGTTCTTC
once,TRBJ2-2,TRBV5-5,TRBD2,CASSGTTSAGELFF,TGTGCCAGCAGCGGGACGACTAGCGCCGGGGAGCTGTTTTTT
once,TRBJ2-7,TRBV7-9,TRBD2,CASSLKVAGGPKGSYEQYF,TGTGCCAGCAGCTTAAAGGTAGCGGGGGGCCCAAAAGGCTCCTACGAGCAGTACTTC
NA,TRBJ2-7,TRBV3-1/TRBV3-2,TRBD2,CASSQVTSGGYEQYF,TGTGCCAGCAGCCAAGTAACTAGCGGGGGATACGAGCAGTACTTC
NA,TRBJ1-1,TRBV4-1,NA,CASMRGWDTEAFF,TGCGCCAGCATGCGGGGGTGGGACACTGAAGCTTTCTTT
NA,TRBJ2-2,TRBV11-3,NA,CASRAGTGELFF,TGTGCCAGCAGGGCAGGAACCGGGGAGCTGTTTTTT
NA,TRBJ2-2,TRBV11-1,NA,CASSLSAGTGELFF,TGTGCCAGCAGCTTAAGCGCGGGAACCGGGGAGCTGTTTTTT
NA,TRBJ2-7,TRBV6-6,NA,CASSLTLAYEQYF,TGTGCCAGCAGTCTGACCCTAGCCTACGAGCAGTACTTC
NA,TRBJ1-2,TRBV30,NA,CAWSGRERYYGYTF,TGTGCCTGGAGTGGGAGGGAACGATACTATGGCTACACCTTC
NA,TRBJ2-7,TRBV18,NA,CASSPRLGLEQYF,TGTGCCAGCTCACCCCGCTTGGGGCTCGAGCAGTACTTC
once,TRBJ1-1,TRBV11-2,NA,CASSLVQDTEAFF,TGTGCCAGCAGCTTAGTCCAGGACACTGAAGCTTTCTTT
NA,TRBJ1-1,TRBV9,NA,CASSVAGDLNTEAFF,TGTGCCAGCAGCGTAGCGGGAGATCTGAACACTGAAGCTTTCTTT
NA,TRBJ2-7,TRBV28,NA,CASSSEVLSPYF,TGTGCCAGCAGTTCGGAGGTACTCTCTCCGTACTTC
NA,TRBJ1-3,TRBV30,TRBD1,CAWSRTGGSGNTIYF,TGTGCCTGGAGTCGGACAGGAGGCTCTGGAAACACCATATATTTT
NA,TRBJ1-3,TRBV28,NA,CASVQSDGGNTIYF,TGTGCCAGCGTGCAATCGGACGGTGGAAACACCATATATTTT
NA,TRBJ2-1,TRBV7-9,NA,CASSFSELNEQFF,TGTGCCAGCAGCTTTTCAGAGCTTAATGAGCAGTTCTTC
NA,TRBJ1-2,TRBV5-4,TRBD1,CASSLRTGSYGYTF,TGTGCCAGCAGCTTGCGGACAGGAAGCTATGGCTACACCTTC
NA,TRBJ1-5,TRBV30,TRBD1,CAWSDGQGDQPQHF,TGTGCCTGGAGTGATGGACAGGGTGATCAGCCCCAGCATTTT
NA,TRBJ2-7,TRBV5-1,TRBD1,CASIDRVRNEQYF,TGCGCCAGCATTGACAGGGTTAGGAACGAGCAGTACTTC
NA,TRBJ1-4,TRBV9,NA,CASSSGNSNEKLFF,TGTGCCAGCAGCTCCGGGAATTCTAATGAAAAACTGTTTTTT
NA,TRBJ1-3,TRBV20-1,NA,CSASRGNTIYF,TGCAGTGCTAGCCGGGGAAACACCATATATTTT
few,TRBJ2-3,TRBV5-4,NA,CASSLSDRRSTDTQYF,TGTGCCAGCAGCCTGTCCGACAGGCGAAGCACAGATACGCAGTATTTT
NA,TRBJ2-7,TRBV30,NA,CAWSVGDSFYEQYF,TGTGCCTGGAGTGTCGGTGACAGCTTCTACGAGCAGTACTTC
once,TRBJ1-1,TRBV11-1,NA,CASSQERGEAFF,TGTGCCAGCAGCCAAGAAAGGGGCGAAGCTTTCTTT
NA,TRBJ2-1,TRBV28,NA,CASSLTSSYNEQFF,TGTGCCAGCAGCTTGACTAGCTCCTACAATGAGCAGTTCTTC
NA,TRBJ2-5,TRBV10-3,NA,CAISEDPVQETQYF,TGTGCCATCAGTGAAGACCCAGTCCAAGAGACCCAGTACTTC
NA,TRBJ2-5,TRBV12-5,NA,CASGQGHPEGTQYF,TGTGCTAGTGGGCAAGGACACCCCGAGGGGACCCAGTACTTC
NA,TRBJ1-1,TRBV5-1,TRBD1,CASSLAGTGGTEAFF,TGCGCCAGCAGCTTGGCCGGGACAGGGGGCACTGAAGCTTTCTTT
NA,TRBJ1-5,TRBV28,TRBD1,CASRRDRIDQPQHF,TGTGCCAGCAGGAGGGACAGGATAGATCAGCCCCAGCATTTT
NA,TRBJ1-4,TRBV7-9,TRBD1,CASSGKGTGFEKLFF,TGTGCCAGCAGCGGTAAAGGGACAGGGTTTGAAAAACTGTTTTTT
NA,TRBJ1-1,TRBV28,TRBD1,CASSLYSGGVEAFF,TGTGCCAGCAGTTTATACTCAGGGGGCGTTGAAGCTTTCTTT
NA,TRBJ1-1,TRBV11-2,NA,CASSFEEYTEAFF,TGTGCCAGCAGCTTCGAAGAGTACACTGAAGCTTTCTTT
NA,TRBJ1-6,TRBV5-1,NA,CASSQALNSPLHF,TGCGCCAGCAGTCAGGCCCTCAATTCACCCCTCCACTTT
NA,TRBJ1-2,TRBV4-2,NA,CASSQAEGRDYGYTF,TGTGCCAGCAGCCAAGCTGAGGGACGGGACTATGGCTACACCTTC
NA,TRBJ1-2,TRBV7-2,NA,CASSPQTASMEDYTF,TGTGCCAGCAGCCCGCAGACGGCTTCTATGGAAGACTACACCTTC
NA,TRBJ2-5,TRBV9,TRBD2,CASSVALSGGARQETQYF,TGTGCCAGCAGCGTAGCCCTTAGCGGGGGGGCGCGACAAGAGACCCAGTACTTC
NA,TRBJ1-2,TRBV28,NA,CASSTRPVGYGYTF,TGTGCCAGCAGTACTAGACCGGTGGGCTATGGCTACACCTTC